Below, 19 T cell receptor beta chains from the same sample are listed, as sequenced in a study of vaccination and CD4 T cells after COVID-19. Treatment indicated: roughly ten-day PBMC culture with coronavirus spike peptide pools or control peptides (ViraFEST assay). The Oncomine TCR Beta short-read assay sequenced DNA from cultured CD4+ T cells. TCRdb fed the PCR reads into MiXCR, producing one record per CDR3 protein. The sample lists about 13,000 distinct CDR3 sequences, just under 80% occurring once. No antigen has been assigned to these receptors. The sequenced sample consisted of CD4+ T cells from blood, cultured in vitro. Receptors were obtained from a human donor who had recovered from COVID-19.

V gene TRBV30 combines with J gene TRBJ2-1, with D possibly TRBD1 on 5 matching bases. Trimming cost V 1 base and J 4 bases, with 11 bases left between them. CDR1 and CDR2 (germline): GTSNPN, SVGIG (reference sequence). The CDR3 has 14 residues. The CDR3 nucleotides read TGTGCCTGGAGTGCCAGGGCACCTTACAATGAGCAGTTCTTC. It specifies CAWSARAPYNEQFF.

The genes are TRBV20-1 and TRBJ1-5; possible D gene TRBD1, 5 bases. With 1 base removed from V and 11 bases from J, the gap between germline ends came to 12 bases. Germline assignment: CDR1 DFQATT and CDR2 SNEGSKA (reference sequence). The CDR3 is 12 amino acids. The CDR3 DNA reads TGCAGTGCTAGAGGGGACCGCTCTGCCCAGCATTTT. Its translation is CSARGDRSAQHF.

This clonotype has just one count. This chain uses TRBV27 with TRBJ1-2; D may be TRBD1 (5 bases). V lost 2 bases and J lost 2, with 12 bases in between. This CDR3 comprises 15 residues. Germline V gene data show CDR1 as MNHEY and CDR2 as SMNVEV (reference sequence). The CDR3 sequence is CASSLTGPLNYGYTF. CDR3 coding DNA: TGTGCCAGCAGTTTAACAGGTCCCCTAAACTATGGCTACACCTTC.

The chain uses TRBV15 and TRBJ2-3, with D perhaps matching TRBD2 (5 bases). The CDR3 runs to 16 residues. V lost 1 base, J lost 2 bases, and 13 bases lay in between. Germline V gives CDR1 LNHNV, CDR2 YYDKDF (reference sequence). This CDR3 is CATSRVRAGSTDTQYF. CDR3 nucleotides: TGTGCCACCAGCAGAGTCCGGGCGGGCTCCACAGATACGCAGTATTTT.

CDR3 sequence reads: CASSLGGRGFKNIQYF. In DNA form, the CDR3 reads TGTGCCAGCAGCTTAGGGGGCAGGGGATTCAAAAACATTCAGTACTTC. The J gene is TRBJ2-4, the V gene TRBV7-2; D may be TRBD1 (6 bases). The CDR3 extends over 16 amino acids. Germline CDR1 SGHTA, CDR2 FQGNSA. Deletions cut 1 base from V and 3 bases from J, with 13 bases between.

The table lists this clonotype with a few counts. J is TRBJ1-6 and V is TRBV20-1; no definite D call. The CDR3 length is 12 residues. Between the trimmed V and J ends, which lost 2 bases and 5 bases, there was a span of 4 bases. Germline V gives CDR1 DFQATT, CDR2 SNEGSKA (reference sequence). The CDR3 coding sequence is TGCAGTGCTAGACAGAATAATTCACCCCTCCACTTT. Amino acid sequence: CSARQNNSPLHF.

CDR3 residues: CATSDPGTGERGYTF. Written as DNA, the CDR3 is TGTGCCACCAGTGACCCGGGGACAGGGGAGCGGGGCTACACCTTC. The rearrangement links TRBV24-1 to TRBJ1-2; 10 positions agree with TRBD1. Germline V gives CDR1 KGHDR, CDR2 SFDVKD. The CDR3 covers 15 residues. Germline trimming cut 4 bases from V and 8 bases from J; bases unmatched to any gene: 9.

This clonotype has only one observation. The chain joins TRBV24-1 to TRBJ2-3, with D possibly being TRBD1 (6 bases). V was trimmed by 4 bases and J by 3 bases, leaving 7 bases between them. Germline V gene lookup returns CDR1 KGHDR and CDR2 SFDVKD. The length of the CDR3 is 13 residues. In DNA, the CDR3 is TGTGCCACCAGTGAAAGGGGGACAGATACGCAGTATTTT. Translation: CATSERGTDTQYF.

V gene TRBV15 combines with J gene TRBJ2-5, with TRBD1 matching 7 bases. Germline loops: CDR1 LNHNV, CDR2 YYDKDF (reference sequence). With V trimmed by 3 bases and J by 5 bases, 15 bases remained unmatched. The CDR3 runs to 17 residues. The CDR3 nucleotides are TGTGCCACCAGCAGGGGACAGCTAGTCGAGAGGACGGAGACCCAGTACTTC. It yields the protein CATSRGQLVERTETQYF.

This clonotype was picked up a small number of times. CDR3 bases: TGTGCCAGCCGGGACAGGGGAGTAGGTAGCTATGGCTACACCTTC. Protein: CASRDRGVGSYGYTF. This rearrangement joins TRBV28 to TRBJ1-2; 10 bases match TRBD1. Trimming at V came to 8 bases and at J to 4 bases, leaving 10 bases not matched to a gene. The CDR3 contains 15 residues. The germline CDR1 and CDR2 sequences are MDHEN and SYDVKM.

The chain uses TRBV28 and TRBJ2-7, with a tentative D call TRBD1 (5 bases). The CDR3 is 15 amino acids. Germline values: CDR1 MDHEN, CDR2 SYDVKM. V was shortened by 6 bases and J by 0 bases, with 15 bases between the two germline ends. Written as DNA, the CDR3 is TGTGCCAGCAGGATCCAGGGATTTGGCTCCTACGAGCAGTACTTC. Translating it yields CASRIQGFGSYEQYF.

This chain connects TRBV28 to TRBJ2-7, with D possibly called TRBD1 or TRBD2 (6 bases each). There are 16 residues in the CDR3. CDR1 MDHEN and CDR2 SYDVKM come from the germline V gene. The V gene lost 5 bases and the J gene lost 3 bases, with 20 bases spanning the gap. The CDR3 sequence: CASSHPRGTLIYEQYF. Here the CDR3 DNA reads TGTGCCAGCAGTCACCCGAGGGGGACTCTAATCTACGAGCAGTACTTC.

V is TRBV28 and J is TRBJ1-6; D may be TRBD1 (6 bases). V dropped 5 bases and J dropped 7 bases, with 15 bases sitting between them. This CDR3 is 15 amino acids long. Looked up from germline, CDR1 is MDHEN and CDR2 is SYDVKM. CDR3 coding DNA: TGTGCCAGCAGTACGCCAGGGGCCGGGAATTCACCCCTCCACTTT. Its protein product is CASSTPGAGNSPLHF.

This clonotype came up once. The genes are TRBV6-1 and TRBJ1-2; 12 bases agree with TRBD1. J was trimmed by 8 bases and V by 4 bases; bases with no gene match: 5. CDR3 size: 14 residues. The germline CDR1 and CDR2 sequences are MNHNS and SASEGT. The CDR3 here is CASSGGDRGQGYTF. CDR3 DNA: TGTGCCAGCAGTGGGGGGGACAGGGGGCAAGGCTACACCTTC.

The rearrangement links TRBV6-1 to TRBJ2-7, with D possibly being TRBD1 (6 bases). V was cut by 8 bases and J by 2 bases, with 13 bases left in between. Germline V gives CDR1 MNHNS, CDR2 SASEGT. This CDR3 contains 13 residues. CDR3 in DNA: TGTGCCAGCTCACTACAGGGTCCCTACGAGCAGTACTTC. The encoded protein is CASSLQGPYEQYF.

The V gene is TRBV20-1, the J gene TRBJ1-2; TRBD1 might be the D (5 bases). Germline V CDR1 and CDR2: DFQATT, SNEGSKA (reference sequence). The CDR3 is 14 residues long. Trimming removed 3 bases at V and 6 bases at J, with 17 bases between. CDR3 sequence (DNA): TGCAGTGCTAGTTTACGGGGGGAAGGGGATGGCTACACCTTC. This gives the protein CSASLRGEGDGYTF.

This clonotype was counted only a few times. The chain carries TRBV24-1 and TRBJ1-2; D possibly corresponds to TRBD1 (6 bases). Germline CDR1 reads KGHDR; CDR2 reads SFDVKD. The CDR3 runs 17 residues. V lost 3 bases and J lost 5, with 21 bases in between. CDR3 residues: CATSDPGQHTLPYGYTF. The DNA of the CDR3 is TGTGCCACCAGTGATCCCGGACAGCATACATTACCTTATGGCTACACCTTC.

The chain employs TRBV15 and TRBJ1-5; no firm D call. The CDR3 is made up of 16 amino acids. V shed 1 base and J shed 2 bases, with 12 bases lying between them. The germline CDR1 and CDR2 sequences are LNHNV and YYDKDF (reference sequence). CDR3 protein: CATSRAGERGNQPQHF. In nucleotides, the CDR3 is TGTGCCACCAGCAGAGCGGGAGAAAGGGGCAATCAGCCCCAGCATTTT.

The rearrangement uses TRBV6-2 or TRBV6-3 and TRBJ1-1, with D perhaps matching TRBD1 (5 bases). There are 15 residues in the CDR3. V gave up 7 bases and J gave up 2 bases, with 17 bases separating them. From germline, CDR1 is MNHEY and CDR2 SVGEGT. The CDR3 here is CASTHGGGLNTEAFF. The CDR3 DNA follows: TGTGCCAGCACCCACGGGGGGGGACTAAACACTGAAGCTTTCTTT.